Described below is a single T cell receptor beta chain sequence and its context. One end of the junction does not line up with germline, which may come from a read error. CDR1 and CDR2 from the germline V gene are SGHTA and FQGTGA. There are 13 residues in the CDR3. Data came from immunoSEQ multiplex PCR; TCRdb stores just in-frame clones and leaves some out. Altogether 170,000 or so clones are present, about 93% being singletons, with the ten largest covering roughly 1.5%. The entry originates in a study of control samples from healthy donors and cancer patients. The rearrangement joins TRBV7-3 to TRBJ2-5; the D is unclear. The TCR was taken from a man younger than 35 in good health. The sample comprised blood. This CDR3 is CASSPTPQKTQYF. The CDR3 bases are TGTGCCAGCAGCCCGACCCCCCAAAAGACCCAGTACTTC.